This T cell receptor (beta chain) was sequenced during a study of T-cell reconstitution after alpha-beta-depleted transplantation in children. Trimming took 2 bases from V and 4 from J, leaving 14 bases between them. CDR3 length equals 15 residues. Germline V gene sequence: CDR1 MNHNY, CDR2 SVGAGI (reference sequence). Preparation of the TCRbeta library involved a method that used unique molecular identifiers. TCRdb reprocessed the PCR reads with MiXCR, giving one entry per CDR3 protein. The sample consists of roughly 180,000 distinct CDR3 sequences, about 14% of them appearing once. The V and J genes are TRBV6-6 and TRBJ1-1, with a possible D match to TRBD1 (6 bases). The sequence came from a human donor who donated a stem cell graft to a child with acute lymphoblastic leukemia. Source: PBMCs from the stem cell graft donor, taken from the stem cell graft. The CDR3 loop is CASSYTSGGGTEAFF. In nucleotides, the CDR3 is TGTGCCAGCAGTTACACCTCCGGGGGCGGCACTGAAGCTTTCTTT.